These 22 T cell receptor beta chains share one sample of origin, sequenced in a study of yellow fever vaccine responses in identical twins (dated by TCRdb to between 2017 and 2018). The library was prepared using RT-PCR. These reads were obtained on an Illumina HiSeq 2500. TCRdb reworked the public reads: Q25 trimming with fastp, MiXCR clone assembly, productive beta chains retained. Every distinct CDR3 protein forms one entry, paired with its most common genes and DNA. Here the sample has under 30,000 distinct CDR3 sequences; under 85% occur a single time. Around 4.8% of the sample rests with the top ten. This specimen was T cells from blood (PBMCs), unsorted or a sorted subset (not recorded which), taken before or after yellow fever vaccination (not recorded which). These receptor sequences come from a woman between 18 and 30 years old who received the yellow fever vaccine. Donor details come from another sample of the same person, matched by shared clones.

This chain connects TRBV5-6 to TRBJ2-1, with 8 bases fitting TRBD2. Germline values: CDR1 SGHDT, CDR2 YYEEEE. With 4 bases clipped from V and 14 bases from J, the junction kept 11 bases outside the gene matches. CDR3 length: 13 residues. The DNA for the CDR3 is TGTGCCAGCAGCGGGGGACTAGAACGTTGGAAGTTCTTC. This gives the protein CASSGGLERWKFF.

CDR3 nucleotides: TGTGCCGCGCGGACAGGGGGGAGCACCGGGGAGCTGTTTTTT. This gives the protein CAARTGGSTGELFF. J is TRBJ2-2 and V is TRBV12-3 or TRBV12-4; 10 bases are shared with TRBD1. Trimming cost V 11 bases and J 4 bases; bases outside gene matches: 7. This CDR3 spans 14 amino acids.

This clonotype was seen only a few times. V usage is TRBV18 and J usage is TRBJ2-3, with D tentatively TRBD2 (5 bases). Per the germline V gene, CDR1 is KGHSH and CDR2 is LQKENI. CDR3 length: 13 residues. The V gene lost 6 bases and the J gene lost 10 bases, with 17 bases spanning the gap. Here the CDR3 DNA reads TGTGCCAGCTCCCCGGGAAGAGTCCTGTCGCAGTATTTT. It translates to CASSPGRVLSQYF.

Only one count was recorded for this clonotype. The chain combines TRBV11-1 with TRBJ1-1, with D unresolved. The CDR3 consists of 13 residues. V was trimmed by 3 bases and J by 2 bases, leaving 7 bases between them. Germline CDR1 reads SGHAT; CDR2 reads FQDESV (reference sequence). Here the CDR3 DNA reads TGTGCCAGCAGCTTGGGTACCAACACTGAAGCTTTCTTT. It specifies CASSLGTNTEAFF. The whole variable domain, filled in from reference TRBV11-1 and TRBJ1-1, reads EAEVAQSPRYKITEKSQAVAFWCDPISGHATLYWYRQILGQGPELLVQFQDESVVDDSQLPKDRFSAERLKGVDSTLKIQPAELGDSAMYLCASSLGTNTEAFFGQGTRLTVV.

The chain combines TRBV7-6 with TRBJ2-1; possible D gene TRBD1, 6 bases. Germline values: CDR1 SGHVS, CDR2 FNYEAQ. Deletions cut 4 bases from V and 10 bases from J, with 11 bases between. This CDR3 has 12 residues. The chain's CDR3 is CASSYRVEEQFF. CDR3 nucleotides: TGTGCCAGCAGCTACAGGGTCGAAGAGCAGTTCTTC.

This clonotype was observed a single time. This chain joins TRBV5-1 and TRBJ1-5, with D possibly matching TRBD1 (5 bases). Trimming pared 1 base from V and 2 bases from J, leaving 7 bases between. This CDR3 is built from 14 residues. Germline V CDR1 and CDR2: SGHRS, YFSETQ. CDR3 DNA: TGCGCCAGCAGCTTGACGGGGGGCAATCAGCCCCAGCATTTT. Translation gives CASSLTGGNQPQHF. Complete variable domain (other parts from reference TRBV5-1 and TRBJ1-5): KAGVTQTPRYLIKTRGQQVTLSCSPISGHRSVSWYQQTPGQGLQFLFEYFSETQRNKGNFPGRFSGRQFSNSRSEMNVSTLELGDSALYLCASSLTGGNQPQHFGDGTRLSIL.

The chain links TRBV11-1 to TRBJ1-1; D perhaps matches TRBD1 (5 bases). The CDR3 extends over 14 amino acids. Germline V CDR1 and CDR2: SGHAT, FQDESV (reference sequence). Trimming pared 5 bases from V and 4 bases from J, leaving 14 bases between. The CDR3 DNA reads TGTGCCAGCAGCCTGGGAGGGGTACCCACTGAAGCTTTCTTT. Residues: CASSLGGVPTEAFF. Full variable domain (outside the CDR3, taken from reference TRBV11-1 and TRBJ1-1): EAEVAQSPRYKITEKSQAVAFWCDPISGHATLYWYRQILGQGPELLVQFQDESVVDDSQLPKDRFSAERLKGVDSTLKIQPAELGDSAMYLCASSLGGVPTEAFFGQGTRLTVV.

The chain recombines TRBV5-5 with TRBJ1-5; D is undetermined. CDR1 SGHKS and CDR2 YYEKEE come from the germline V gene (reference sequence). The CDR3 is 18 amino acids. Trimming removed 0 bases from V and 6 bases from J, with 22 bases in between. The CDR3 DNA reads TGTGCCAGCAGCTTGGCCGTTTTTACGGGGTCATGGATTCAGCCCCAGCATTTT. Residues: CASSLAVFTGSWIQPQHF.

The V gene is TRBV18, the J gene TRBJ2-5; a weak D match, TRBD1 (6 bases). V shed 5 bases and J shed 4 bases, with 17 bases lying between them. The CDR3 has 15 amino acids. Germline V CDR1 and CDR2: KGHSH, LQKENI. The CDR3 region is CASSKDRSASETQYF. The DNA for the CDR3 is TGTGCCAGCTCAAAGGACAGAAGTGCGTCAGAGACCCAGTACTTC.

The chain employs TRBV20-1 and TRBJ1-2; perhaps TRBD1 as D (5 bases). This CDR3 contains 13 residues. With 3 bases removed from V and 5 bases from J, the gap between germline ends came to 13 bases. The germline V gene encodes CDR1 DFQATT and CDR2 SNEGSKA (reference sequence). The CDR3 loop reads CSASEGIRYGYTF. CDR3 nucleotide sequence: TGCAGTGCTAGTGAGGGGATTAGGTATGGCTACACCTTC.

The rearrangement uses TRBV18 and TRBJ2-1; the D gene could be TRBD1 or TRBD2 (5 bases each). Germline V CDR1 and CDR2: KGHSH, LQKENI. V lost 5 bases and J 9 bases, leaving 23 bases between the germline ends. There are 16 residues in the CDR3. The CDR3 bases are TGTGCCAGCTCAAGGACCCCTCGTTCGGGGCACTCTGAGCAGTTCTTC. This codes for CASSRTPRSGHSEQFF. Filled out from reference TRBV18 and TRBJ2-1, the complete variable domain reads NAGVMQNPRHLVRRRGQEARLRCSPMKGHSHVYWYRQLPEEGLKFMVYLQKENIIDESGMPKERFSAEFPKEGPSILRIQQVVRGDSAAYFCASSRTPRSGHSEQFFGPGTRLTVL.

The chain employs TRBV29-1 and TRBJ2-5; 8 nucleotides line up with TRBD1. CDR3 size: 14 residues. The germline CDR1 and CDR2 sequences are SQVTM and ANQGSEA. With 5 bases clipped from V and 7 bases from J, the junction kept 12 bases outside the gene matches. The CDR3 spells CSVSPGQVVGTQYF. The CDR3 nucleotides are TGCAGCGTTTCTCCGGGACAGGTTGTCGGGACCCAGTACTTC.

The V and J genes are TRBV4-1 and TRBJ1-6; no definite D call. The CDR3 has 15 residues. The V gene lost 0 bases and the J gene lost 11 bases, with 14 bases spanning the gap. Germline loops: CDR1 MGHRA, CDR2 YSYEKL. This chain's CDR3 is CASSQDRIEGTPLHF. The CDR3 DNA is TGCGCCAGCAGCCAAGATCGCATAGAAGGGACACCCCTCCACTTT.

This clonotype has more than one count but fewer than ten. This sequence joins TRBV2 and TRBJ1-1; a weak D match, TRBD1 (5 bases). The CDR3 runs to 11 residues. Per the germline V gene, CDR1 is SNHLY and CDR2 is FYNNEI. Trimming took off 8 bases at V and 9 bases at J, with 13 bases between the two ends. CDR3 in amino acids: CASPDSMQAFF. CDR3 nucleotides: TGTGCCAGCCCCGACAGTATGCAAGCTTTCTTT.

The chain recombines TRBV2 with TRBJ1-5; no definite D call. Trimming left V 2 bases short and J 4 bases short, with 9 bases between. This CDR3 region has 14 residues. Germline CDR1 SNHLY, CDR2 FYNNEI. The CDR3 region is CASSENPLNQPQHF. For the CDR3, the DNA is TGTGCCAGCAGTGAAAATCCCCTAAATCAGCCCCAGCATTTT.

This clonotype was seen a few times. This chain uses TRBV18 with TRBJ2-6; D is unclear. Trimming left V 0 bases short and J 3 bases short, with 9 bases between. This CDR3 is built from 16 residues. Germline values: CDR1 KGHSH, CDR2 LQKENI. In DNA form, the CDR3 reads TGTGCCAGCTCACCACCGCAGGTGTTTGGGGCCAACGTCCTGACTTTC. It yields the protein CASSPPQVFGANVLTF.

The CDR3 reads CASSQGTWEQFF. The CDR3 DNA follows: TGCGCCAGCAGCCAAGGGACTTGGGAGCAGTTCTTC. The chain combines TRBV4-1 with TRBJ2-1, with D possibly being TRBD2 (5 bases). The CDR3 runs 12 residues. Trimming left V 1 base short and J 10 bases short, with 8 bases between. Germline values: CDR1 MGHRA, CDR2 YSYEKL.

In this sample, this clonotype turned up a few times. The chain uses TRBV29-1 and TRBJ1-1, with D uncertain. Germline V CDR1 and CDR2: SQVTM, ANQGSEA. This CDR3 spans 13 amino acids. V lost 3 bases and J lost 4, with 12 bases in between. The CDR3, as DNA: TGCAGCGTTGACAGGATGTTCGGCACTGAAGCTTTCTTT. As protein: CSVDRMFGTEAFF. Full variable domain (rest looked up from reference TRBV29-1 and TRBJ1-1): SAVISQKPSRDICQRGTSLTIQCQVDSQVTMMFWYRQQPGQSLTLIATANQGSEATYESGFVIDKFPISRPNLTFSTLTVSNMSPEDSSIYLCSVDRMFGTEAFFGQGTRLTVV.

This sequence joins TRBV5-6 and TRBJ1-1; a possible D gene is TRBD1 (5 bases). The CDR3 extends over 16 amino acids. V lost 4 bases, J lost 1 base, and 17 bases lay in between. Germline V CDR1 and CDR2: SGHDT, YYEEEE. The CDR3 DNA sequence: TGTGCCAGCAGCCCCACCTTCGGGGGTAGGAACACTGAAGCTTTCTTT. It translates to CASSPTFGGRNTEAFF. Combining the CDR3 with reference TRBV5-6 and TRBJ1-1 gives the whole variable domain DAGVTQSPTHLIKTRGQQVTLRCSPKSGHDTVSWYQQALGQGPQFIFQYYEEEERQRGNFPDRFSGHQFPNYSSELNVNALLLGDSALYLCASSPTFGGRNTEAFFGQGTRLTVV.

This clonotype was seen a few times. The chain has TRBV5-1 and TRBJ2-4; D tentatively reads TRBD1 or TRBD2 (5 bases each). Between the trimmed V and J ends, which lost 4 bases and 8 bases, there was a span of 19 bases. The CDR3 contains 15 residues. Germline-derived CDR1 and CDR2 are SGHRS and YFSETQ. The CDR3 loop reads CASSPPGTRLDIQYF. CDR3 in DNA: TGCGCCAGCAGCCCACCTGGGACCCGTCTAGACATTCAGTACTTC. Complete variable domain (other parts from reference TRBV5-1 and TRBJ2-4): KAGVTQTPRYLIKTRGQQVTLSCSPISGHRSVSWYQQTPGQGLQFLFEYFSETQRNKGNFPGRFSGRQFSNSRSEMNVSTLELGDSALYLCASSPPGTRLDIQYFGAGTRLSVL.

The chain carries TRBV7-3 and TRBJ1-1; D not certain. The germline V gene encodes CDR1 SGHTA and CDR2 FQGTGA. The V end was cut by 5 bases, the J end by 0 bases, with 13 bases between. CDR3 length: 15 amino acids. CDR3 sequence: CASSINLVMNTEAFF. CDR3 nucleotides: TGTGCCAGCAGCATAAACCTGGTCATGAACACTGAAGCTTTCTTT. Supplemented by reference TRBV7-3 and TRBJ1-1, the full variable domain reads GAGVSQTPSNKVTEKGKYVELRCDPISGHTALYWYRQSLGQGPEFLIYFQGTGAADDSGLPNDRFFAVRPEGSVSTLKIQRTERGDSAVYLCASSINLVMNTEAFFGQGTRLTVV.

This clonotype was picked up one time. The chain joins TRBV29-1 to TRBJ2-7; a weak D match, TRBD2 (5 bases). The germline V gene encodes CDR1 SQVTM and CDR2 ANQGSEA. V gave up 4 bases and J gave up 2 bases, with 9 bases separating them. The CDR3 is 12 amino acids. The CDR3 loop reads CSVGGSAYEQYF. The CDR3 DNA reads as TGCAGCGTTGGAGGGTCTGCCTACGAGCAGTACTTC.